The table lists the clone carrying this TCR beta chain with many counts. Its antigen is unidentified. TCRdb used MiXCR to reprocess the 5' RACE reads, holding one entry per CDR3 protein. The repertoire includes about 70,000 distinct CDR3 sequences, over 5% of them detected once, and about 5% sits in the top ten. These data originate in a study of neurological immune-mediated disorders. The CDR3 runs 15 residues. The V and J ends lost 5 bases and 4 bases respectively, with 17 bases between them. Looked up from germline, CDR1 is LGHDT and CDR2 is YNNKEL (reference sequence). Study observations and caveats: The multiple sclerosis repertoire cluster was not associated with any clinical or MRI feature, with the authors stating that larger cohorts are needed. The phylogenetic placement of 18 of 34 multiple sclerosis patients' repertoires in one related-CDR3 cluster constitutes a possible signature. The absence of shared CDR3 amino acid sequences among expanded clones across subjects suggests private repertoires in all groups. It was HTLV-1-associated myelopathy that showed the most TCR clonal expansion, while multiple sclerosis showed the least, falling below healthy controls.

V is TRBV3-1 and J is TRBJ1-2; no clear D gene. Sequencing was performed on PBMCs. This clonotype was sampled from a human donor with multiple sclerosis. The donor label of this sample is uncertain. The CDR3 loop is CASSASEEGVYGYTF. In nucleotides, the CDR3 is TGTGCCAGCAGCGCTTCAGAGGAGGGAGTCTATGGCTACACCTTC.